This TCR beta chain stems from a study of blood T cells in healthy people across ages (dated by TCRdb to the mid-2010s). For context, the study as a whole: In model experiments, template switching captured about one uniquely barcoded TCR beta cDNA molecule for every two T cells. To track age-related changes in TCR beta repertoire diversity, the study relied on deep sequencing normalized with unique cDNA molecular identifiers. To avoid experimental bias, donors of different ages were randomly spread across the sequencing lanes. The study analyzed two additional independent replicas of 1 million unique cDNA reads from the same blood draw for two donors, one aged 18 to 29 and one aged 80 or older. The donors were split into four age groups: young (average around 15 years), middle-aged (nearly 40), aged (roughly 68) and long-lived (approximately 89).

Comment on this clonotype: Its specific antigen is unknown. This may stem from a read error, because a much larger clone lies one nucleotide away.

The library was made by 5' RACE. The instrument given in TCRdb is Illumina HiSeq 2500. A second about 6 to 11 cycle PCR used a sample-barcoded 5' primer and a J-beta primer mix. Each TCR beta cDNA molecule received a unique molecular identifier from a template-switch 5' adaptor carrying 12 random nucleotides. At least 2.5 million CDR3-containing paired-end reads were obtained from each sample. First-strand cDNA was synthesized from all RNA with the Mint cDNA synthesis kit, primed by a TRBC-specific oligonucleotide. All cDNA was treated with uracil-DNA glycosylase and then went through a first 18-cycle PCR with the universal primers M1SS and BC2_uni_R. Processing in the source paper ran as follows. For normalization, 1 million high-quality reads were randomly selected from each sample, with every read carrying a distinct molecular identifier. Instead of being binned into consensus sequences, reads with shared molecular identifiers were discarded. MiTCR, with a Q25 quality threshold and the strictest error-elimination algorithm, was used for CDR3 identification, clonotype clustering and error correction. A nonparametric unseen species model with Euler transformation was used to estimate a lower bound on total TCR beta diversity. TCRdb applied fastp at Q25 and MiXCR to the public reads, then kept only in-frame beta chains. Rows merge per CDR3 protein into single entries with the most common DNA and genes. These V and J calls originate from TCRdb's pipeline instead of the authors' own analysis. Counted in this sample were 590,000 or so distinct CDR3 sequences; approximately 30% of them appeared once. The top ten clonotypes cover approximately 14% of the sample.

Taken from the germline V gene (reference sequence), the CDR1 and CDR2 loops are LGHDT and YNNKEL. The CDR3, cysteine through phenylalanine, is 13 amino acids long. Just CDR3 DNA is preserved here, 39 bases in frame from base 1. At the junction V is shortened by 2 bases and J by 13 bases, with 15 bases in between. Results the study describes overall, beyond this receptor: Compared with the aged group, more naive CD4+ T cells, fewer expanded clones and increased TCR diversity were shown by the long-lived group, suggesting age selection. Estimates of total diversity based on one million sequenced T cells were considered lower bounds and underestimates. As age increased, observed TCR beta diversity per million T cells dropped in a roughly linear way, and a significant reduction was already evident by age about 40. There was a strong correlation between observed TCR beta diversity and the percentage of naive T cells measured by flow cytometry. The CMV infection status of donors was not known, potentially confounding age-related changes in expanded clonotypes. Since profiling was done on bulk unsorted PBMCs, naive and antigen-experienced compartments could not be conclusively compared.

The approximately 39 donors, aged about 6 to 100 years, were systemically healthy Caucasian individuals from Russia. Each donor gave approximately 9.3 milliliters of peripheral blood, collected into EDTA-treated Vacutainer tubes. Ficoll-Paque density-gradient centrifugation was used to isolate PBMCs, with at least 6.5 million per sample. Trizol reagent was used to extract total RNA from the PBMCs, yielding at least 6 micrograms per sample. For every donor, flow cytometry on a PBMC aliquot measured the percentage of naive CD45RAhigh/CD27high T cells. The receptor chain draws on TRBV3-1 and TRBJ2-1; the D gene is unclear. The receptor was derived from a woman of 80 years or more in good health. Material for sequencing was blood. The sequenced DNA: TGTGCCAGCAGCCAAAGACGTTTTGAGACCCAGTTCTTC. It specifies CASSQRRFETQFF.